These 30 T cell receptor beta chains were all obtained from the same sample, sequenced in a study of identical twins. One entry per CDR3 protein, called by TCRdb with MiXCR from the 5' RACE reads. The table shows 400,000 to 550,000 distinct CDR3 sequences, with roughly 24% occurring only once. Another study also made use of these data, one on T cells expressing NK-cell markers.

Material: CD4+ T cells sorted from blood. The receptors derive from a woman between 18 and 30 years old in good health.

The CDR3 coding sequence is TGTGCCAGCAGCGCAGCTGGGGGCAGGATGGTGTCCGAGCAGTACTTC. Protein: CASSAAGGRMVSEQYF. The chain carries TRBV9 and TRBJ2-7; maybe TRBD1 (6 bases). The CDR3 extends over 16 amino acids. Germline V gene data show CDR1 as SGDLS and CDR2 as YYNGEE. V gave up 3 bases and J gave up 6 bases, with 22 bases separating them.

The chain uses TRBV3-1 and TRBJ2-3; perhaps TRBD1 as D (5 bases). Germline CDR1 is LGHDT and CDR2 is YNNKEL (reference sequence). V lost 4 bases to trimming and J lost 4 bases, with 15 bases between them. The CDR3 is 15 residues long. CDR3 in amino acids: CASSRAGSDPDTQYF. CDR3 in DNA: TGTGCCAGCAGCCGTGCAGGGTCGGATCCAGATACGCAGTATTTT.

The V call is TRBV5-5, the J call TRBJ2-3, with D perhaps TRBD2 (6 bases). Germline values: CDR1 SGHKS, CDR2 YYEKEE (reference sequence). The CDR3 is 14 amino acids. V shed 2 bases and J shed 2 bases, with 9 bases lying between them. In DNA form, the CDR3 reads TGTGCCAGCAGCTTAGGGACTCCCACAGATACGCAGTATTTT. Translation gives CASSLGTPTDTQYF.

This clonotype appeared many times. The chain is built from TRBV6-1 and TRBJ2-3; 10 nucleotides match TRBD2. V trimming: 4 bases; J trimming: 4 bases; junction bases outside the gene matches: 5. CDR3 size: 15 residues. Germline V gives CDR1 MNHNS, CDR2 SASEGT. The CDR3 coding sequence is TGTGCCAGCAGTGGAGCGGGGGGGCCCCCAGATACGCAGTATTTT. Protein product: CASSGAGGPPDTQYF.

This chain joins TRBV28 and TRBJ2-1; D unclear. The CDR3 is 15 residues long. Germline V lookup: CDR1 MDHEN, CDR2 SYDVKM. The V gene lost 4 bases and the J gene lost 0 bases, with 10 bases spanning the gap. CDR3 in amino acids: CASSSPSGSYNEQFF. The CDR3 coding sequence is TGTGCCAGCAGTTCACCCTCGGGCTCCTACAATGAGCAGTTCTTC.

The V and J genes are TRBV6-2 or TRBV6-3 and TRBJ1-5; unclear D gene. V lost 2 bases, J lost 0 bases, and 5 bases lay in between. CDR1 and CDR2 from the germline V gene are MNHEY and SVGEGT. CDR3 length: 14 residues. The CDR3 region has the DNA TGTGCCAGCAGTTACCGCGTTAGCAATCAGCCCCAGCATTTT. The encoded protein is CASSYRVSNQPQHF.

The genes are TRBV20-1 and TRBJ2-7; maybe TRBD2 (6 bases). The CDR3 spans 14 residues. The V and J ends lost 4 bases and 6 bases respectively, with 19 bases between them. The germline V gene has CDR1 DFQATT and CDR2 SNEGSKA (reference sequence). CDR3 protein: CSATKDPARGEQYF. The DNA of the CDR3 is TGCAGTGCTACAAAAGACCCGGCGCGGGGCGAGCAGTACTTC.

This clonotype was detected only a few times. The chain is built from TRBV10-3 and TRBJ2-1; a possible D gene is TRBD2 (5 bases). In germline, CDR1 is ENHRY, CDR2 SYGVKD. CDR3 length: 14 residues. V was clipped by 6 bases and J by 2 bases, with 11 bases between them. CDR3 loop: CAISADSPYNEQFF. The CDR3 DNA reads TGTGCCATCAGCGCGGACTCCCCCTACAATGAGCAGTTCTTC.

CDR3 coding DNA: TGTGCCATCAGTACGACTAGCGGGGGCCCCGATACGCAGTATTTT. Its translation: CAISTTSGGPDTQYF. This chain uses TRBV10-3 with TRBJ2-3, with 12 bases identical to TRBD2. Trimming at V came to 5 bases and at J to 6 bases, leaving 6 bases not matched to a gene. The length of the CDR3 is 15 residues. From germline, CDR1 is ENHRY and CDR2 SYGVKD.

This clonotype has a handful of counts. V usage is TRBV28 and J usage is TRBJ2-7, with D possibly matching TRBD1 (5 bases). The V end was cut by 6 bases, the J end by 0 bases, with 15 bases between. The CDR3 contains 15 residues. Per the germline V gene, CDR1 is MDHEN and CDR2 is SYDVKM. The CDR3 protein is CASSKTVESSYEQYF. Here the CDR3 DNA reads TGTGCCAGCAGCAAGACAGTGGAAAGCTCCTACGAGCAGTACTTC.

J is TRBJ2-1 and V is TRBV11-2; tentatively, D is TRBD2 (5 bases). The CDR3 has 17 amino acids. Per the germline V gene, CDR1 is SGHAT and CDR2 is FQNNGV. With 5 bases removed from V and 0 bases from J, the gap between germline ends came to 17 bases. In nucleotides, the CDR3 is TGTGCCAGCAGCCCAGGCCGGGGTACCCCCTCCTACAATGAGCAGTTCTTC. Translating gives CASSPGRGTPSYNEQFF.

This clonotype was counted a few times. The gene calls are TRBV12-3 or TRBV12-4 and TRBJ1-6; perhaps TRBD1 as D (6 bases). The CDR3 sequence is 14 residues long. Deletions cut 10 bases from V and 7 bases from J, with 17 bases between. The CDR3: CATQSGAKNSPLHF. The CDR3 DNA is TGTGCCACCCAGTCAGGGGCGAAAAATTCACCCCTCCACTTT.

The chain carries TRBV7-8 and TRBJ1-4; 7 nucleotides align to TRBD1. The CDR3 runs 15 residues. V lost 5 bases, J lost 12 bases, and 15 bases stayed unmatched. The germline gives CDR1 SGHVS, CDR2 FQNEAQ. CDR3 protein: CASSRDRMNTAELFF. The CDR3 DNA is TGTGCCAGCAGCCGGGACAGAATGAATACGGCTGAACTGTTTTTT.

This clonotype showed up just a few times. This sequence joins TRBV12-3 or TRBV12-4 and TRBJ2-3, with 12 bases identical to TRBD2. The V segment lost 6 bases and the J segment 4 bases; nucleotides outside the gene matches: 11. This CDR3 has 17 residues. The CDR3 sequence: CASSRTSGTRLSDTQYF. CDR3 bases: TGTGCCAGCAGCCGGACTAGCGGGACCCGCCTATCAGATACGCAGTATTTT.

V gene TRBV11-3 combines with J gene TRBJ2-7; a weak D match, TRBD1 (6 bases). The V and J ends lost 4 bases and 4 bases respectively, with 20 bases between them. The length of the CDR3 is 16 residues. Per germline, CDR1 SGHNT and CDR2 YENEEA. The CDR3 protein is CASSSELQGLGYEQYF. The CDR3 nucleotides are TGTGCCAGCAGCTCGGAACTTCAGGGGCTCGGGTACGAGCAGTACTTC.

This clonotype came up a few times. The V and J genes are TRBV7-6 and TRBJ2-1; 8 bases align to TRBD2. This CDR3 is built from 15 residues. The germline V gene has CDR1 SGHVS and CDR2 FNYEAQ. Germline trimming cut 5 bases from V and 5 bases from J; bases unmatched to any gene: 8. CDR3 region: CASSQRGLENNEQFF. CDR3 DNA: TGTGCCAGCAGCCAGAGGGGACTAGAAAACAATGAGCAGTTCTTC.

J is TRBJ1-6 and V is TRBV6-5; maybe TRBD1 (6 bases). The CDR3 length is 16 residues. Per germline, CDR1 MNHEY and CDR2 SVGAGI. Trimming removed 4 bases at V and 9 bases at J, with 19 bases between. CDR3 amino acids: CASSSTGTRVGSPLHF. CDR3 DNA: TGTGCCAGCAGTTCTACCGGGACACGGGTCGGTTCACCCCTCCACTTT.

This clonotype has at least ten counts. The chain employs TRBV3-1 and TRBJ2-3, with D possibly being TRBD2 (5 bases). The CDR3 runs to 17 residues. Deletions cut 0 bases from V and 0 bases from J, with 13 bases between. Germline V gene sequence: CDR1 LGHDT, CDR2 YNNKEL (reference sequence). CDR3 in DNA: TGTGCCAGCAGCCAAGACTGGCTAGCACTCAGCACAGATACGCAGTATTTT. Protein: CASSQDWLALSTDTQYF.

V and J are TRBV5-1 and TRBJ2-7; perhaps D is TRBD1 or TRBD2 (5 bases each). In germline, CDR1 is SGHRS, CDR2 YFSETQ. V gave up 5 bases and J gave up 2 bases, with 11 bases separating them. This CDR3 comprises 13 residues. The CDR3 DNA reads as TGCGCCAGCAGTTGGGACGGCACCTACGAGCAGTACTTC. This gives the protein CASSWDGTYEQYF.

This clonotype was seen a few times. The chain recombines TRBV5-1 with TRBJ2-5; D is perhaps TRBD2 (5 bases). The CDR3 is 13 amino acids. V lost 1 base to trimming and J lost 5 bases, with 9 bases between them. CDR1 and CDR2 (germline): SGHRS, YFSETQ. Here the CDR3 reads CASSLTGWETQYF. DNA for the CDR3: TGCGCCAGCAGCTTGACGGGGTGGGAGACCCAGTACTTC.

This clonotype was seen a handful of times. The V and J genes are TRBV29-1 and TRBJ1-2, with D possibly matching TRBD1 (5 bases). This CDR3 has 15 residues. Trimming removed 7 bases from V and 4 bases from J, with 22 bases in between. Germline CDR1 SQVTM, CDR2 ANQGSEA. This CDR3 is CSASPPKGRVYGYTF. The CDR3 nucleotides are TGCAGCGCCTCCCCGCCTAAGGGGCGCGTCTATGGCTACACCTTC.

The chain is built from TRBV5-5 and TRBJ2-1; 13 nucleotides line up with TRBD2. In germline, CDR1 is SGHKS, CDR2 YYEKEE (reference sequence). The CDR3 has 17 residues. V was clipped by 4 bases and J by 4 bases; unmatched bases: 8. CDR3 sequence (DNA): TGTGCCAGCAGCCGCCAGGGACTAGCGGGATCTTACAATGAGCAGTTCTTC. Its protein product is CASSRQGLAGSYNEQFF.

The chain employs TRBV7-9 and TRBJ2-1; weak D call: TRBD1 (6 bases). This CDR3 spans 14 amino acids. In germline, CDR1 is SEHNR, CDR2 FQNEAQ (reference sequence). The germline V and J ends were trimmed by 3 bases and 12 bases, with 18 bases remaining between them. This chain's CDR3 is CASSFIAGEVGQFF. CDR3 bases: TGTGCCAGCAGCTTTATAGCAGGGGAAGTGGGGCAGTTCTTC.

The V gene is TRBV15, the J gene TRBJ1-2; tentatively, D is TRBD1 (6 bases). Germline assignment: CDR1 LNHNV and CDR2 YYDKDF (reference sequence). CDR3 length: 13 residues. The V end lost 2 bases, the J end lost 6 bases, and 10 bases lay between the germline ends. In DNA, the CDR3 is TGTGCCACCAGCAGATTACAGGGAAATGGCTACACCTTC. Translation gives CATSRLQGNGYTF.

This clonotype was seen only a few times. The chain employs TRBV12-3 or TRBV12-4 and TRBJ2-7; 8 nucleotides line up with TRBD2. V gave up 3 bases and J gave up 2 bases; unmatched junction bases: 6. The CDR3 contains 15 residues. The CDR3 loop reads CASSLGTSIPYEQYF. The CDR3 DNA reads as TGTGCCAGCAGTTTGGGGACTAGTATTCCCTACGAGCAGTACTTC.

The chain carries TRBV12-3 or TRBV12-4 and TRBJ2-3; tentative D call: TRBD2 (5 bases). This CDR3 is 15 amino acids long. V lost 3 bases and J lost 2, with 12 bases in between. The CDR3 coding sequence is TGTGCCAGCAGTTTGGCGCGGGCTAACACAGATACGCAGTATTTT. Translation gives CASSLARANTDTQYF.

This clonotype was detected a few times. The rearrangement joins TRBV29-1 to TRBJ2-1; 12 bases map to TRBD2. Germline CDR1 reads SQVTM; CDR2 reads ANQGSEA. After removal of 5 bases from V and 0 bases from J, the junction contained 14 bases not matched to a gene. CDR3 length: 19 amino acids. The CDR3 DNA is TGCAGCGTTCCCCGGCCTCCTACTAGCGGGGGGAGCTCCTACAATGAGCAGTTCTTC. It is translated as CSVPRPPTSGGSSYNEQFF.

CDR3 residues: CASRTTVTEQFF. CDR3 sequence (DNA): TGTGCCAGCAGGACGACAGTCACTGAGCAGTTCTTC. The chain combines TRBV2 with TRBJ2-1; D is possibly TRBD1 (5 bases). The CDR3 spans 12 residues. Germline V gene lookup returns CDR1 SNHLY and CDR2 FYNNEI. Trimming stripped 6 bases from V and 9 bases from J, with 12 bases between.

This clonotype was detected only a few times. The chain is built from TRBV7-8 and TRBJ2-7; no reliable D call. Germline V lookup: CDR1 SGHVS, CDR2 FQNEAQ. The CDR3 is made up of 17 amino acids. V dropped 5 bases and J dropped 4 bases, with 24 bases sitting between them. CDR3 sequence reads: CASSPRPAGTWGYEQYF. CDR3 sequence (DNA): TGTGCCAGCAGCCCTCGCCCTGCAGGAACGTGGGGTTACGAGCAGTACTTC.

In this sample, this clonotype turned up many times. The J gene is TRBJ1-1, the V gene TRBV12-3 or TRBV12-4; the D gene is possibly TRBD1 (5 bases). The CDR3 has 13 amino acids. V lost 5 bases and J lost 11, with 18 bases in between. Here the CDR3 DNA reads TGTGCCAGCAGTACGTCACAGGCACTCGCGGCTTTCTTT. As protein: CASSTSQALAAFF.